Below are 17 T cell receptor beta chains sequenced from a single sample in a study of PD-L1 blockade in urothelial cancer. Libraries were prepared by immunoSEQ multiplex PCR; TCRdb keeps only in-frame clonotypes and omits some of them. The sample lists tens of thousands of clones; 80% to 90% were seen once. This sample's time point: pretreatment peripheral blood. Source: PBMCs, taken around atezolizumab (anti-PD-L1) treatment. The receptors were sampled from a man between 60 and 75 years old with urothelial cancer.

The gene calls are TRBV20-1 and TRBJ1-2; the match to TRBD1 covers 7 bases. The V segment lost 6 bases and the J segment 8 bases; nucleotides outside the gene matches: 3. CDR3 length equals 10 residues. Germline CDR1 reads DFQATT; CDR2 reads SNEGSKA (reference sequence). The CDR3 sequence: CSADREGYTF. The CDR3 nucleotides read TGCAGTGCAGACAGGGAGGGCTACACCTTC.

The V call is TRBV28, the J call TRBJ2-1, with a possible D match to TRBD2 (6 bases). This CDR3 is 19 amino acids long. From germline, CDR1 is MDHEN and CDR2 SYDVKM. The V end was cut by 3 bases, the J end by 5 bases, with 26 bases between. The CDR3 DNA is TGTGCCAGCAGTTTCGCCCTTCCTTTAGACACAGGACTAAACAATGAGCAGTTCTTC. Encoded protein: CASSFALPLDTGLNNEQFF.

The V call is TRBV2, the J call TRBJ2-1; a weak D match, TRBD1 (5 bases). Germline CDR1 reads SNHLY; CDR2 reads FYNNEI. Trimming cost V 6 bases and J 5 bases, with 11 bases left between them. This CDR3 spans 13 amino acids. In DNA, the CDR3 is TGTGCCAGCAGCCAGGACACAAACAATGAGCAGTTCTTC. Amino acid sequence: CASSQDTNNEQFF.

V usage is TRBV6-5 and J usage is TRBJ2-3; the match to TRBD1 covers 7 bases. The CDR3 spans 14 residues. Germline V gene lookup returns CDR1 MNHEY and CDR2 SVGAGI. The trim removed 7 bases at V and 2 bases at J, leaving 6 bases unmatched. This CDR3 reads CASKEQGYTDTQYF. The CDR3 DNA is TGTGCCAGCAAGGAACAGGGGTACACAGATACGCAGTATTTT.

This clone was seen only once. The rearrangement joins TRBV7-3 to TRBJ2-7, with D unresolved. The V gene's germline CDR1 is SGHTA and CDR2 FQGTGA. V lost 1 base to trimming and J lost 7 bases, with 11 bases between them. This CDR3 comprises 13 residues. CDR3 DNA: TGTGCCAGCAGCTTAAACCCCCGCGAGGAGCAGTACTTC. It translates to CASSLNPREEQYF.

This chain connects TRBV6-6 to TRBJ1-5, with D perhaps matching TRBD1 (5 bases). The CDR3 has 15 amino acids. Germline lookup yields CDR1 MNHNY and CDR2 SVGAGI (reference sequence). Trimming took 0 bases from V and 4 from J, leaving 10 bases between them. The CDR3 DNA sequence: TGTGCCAGCAGTTACTCTCAGGAGGGGAATCAGCCCCAGCATTTT. Encoded protein: CASSYSQEGNQPQHF.

The chain combines TRBV7-6 with TRBJ1-1; no definite D call. The CDR3 is made up of 13 amino acids. The germline gives CDR1 SGHVS, CDR2 FNYEAQ. The V gene lost 8 bases and the J gene lost 1 base, with 11 bases spanning the gap. The CDR3 region has the DNA TGTGCCAGCTCGTACCGGGGGAACACTGAAGCTTTCTTT. It specifies CASSYRGNTEAFF.

The rearrangement joins TRBV5-6 to TRBJ2-2; D may be TRBD1 (5 bases). Trimming left V 0 bases short and J 2 bases short, with 8 bases between. This CDR3 is 15 amino acids long. CDR1 and CDR2 from the germline V gene are SGHDT and YYEEEE. This chain's CDR3 is CASSLGQTNTGELFF. In DNA form, the CDR3 reads TGTGCCAGCAGCTTGGGACAGACCAACACCGGGGAGCTGTTTTTT.

The rearrangement joins TRBV2 to TRBJ2-5, with 8 bases lining up with TRBD1. CDR3 size: 15 residues. The V and J ends lost 6 bases and 3 bases, in that order; junction bases with no gene match: 9. The germline CDR1 and CDR2 sequences are SNHLY and FYNNEI. CDR3 loop: CASSPDRAVKETQYF. For the CDR3, the DNA is TGTGCCAGCAGCCCGGACAGGGCGGTAAAAGAGACCCAGTACTTC.

The chain uses TRBV5-4 and TRBJ1-6; possible D gene TRBD1, 6 bases. The germline V gene encodes CDR1 SGHNT and CDR2 YYREEE (reference sequence). Trimming pared 4 bases from V and 9 bases from J, leaving 11 bases between. CDR3 length: 13 amino acids. CDR3 protein: CASSKDSPSPLHF. The CDR3 coding sequence is TGTGCCAGCAGCAAGGACAGCCCTTCACCCCTCCACTTT.

The V gene is TRBV7-8, the J gene TRBJ1-5; D is unclear. Germline CDR1 SGHVS, CDR2 FQNEAQ. This CDR3 has 15 residues. V gave up 1 base and J gave up 3 bases, with 10 bases separating them. The CDR3 DNA sequence: TGTGCCAGCAGCTTAGGTCGGGATTCCAATCAGCCCCAGCATTTT. It codes for CASSLGRDSNQPQHF.

This chain links TRBV5-1 with TRBJ2-7; a weak D match, TRBD2 (6 bases). Germline V gives CDR1 SGHRS, CDR2 YFSETQ. V lost 4 bases to trimming and J lost 3 bases, with 20 bases between them. This CDR3 is 16 amino acids long. The DNA for the CDR3 is TGCGCCAGCAGCCGCGGGACGGCTTCGCCGAGCTACGAGCAGTACTTC. It is translated as CASSRGTASPSYEQYF.

The genes are TRBV30 and TRBJ2-7; 10 bases align to TRBD1. From germline, CDR1 is GTSNPN and CDR2 SVGIG (reference sequence). The CDR3 extends over 12 amino acids. The ends lost 6 bases at V and 10 bases at J; junction bases unmatched: 9. CDR3 in amino acids: CACTGTGDSQYF. CDR3 DNA: TGTGCCTGTACCGGGACAGGGGATTCACAGTACTTC.

The rearrangement links TRBV18 to TRBJ1-2; 8 positions agree with TRBD1. This CDR3 spans 14 amino acids. Germline V gene sequence: CDR1 KGHSH, CDR2 LQKENI. With 6 bases clipped from V and 2 bases from J, the junction kept 5 bases outside the gene matches. The CDR3 loop reads CASSEQGANYGYTF. The DNA of the CDR3 is TGTGCCAGCTCGGAGCAGGGGGCGAACTATGGCTACACCTTC.

This chain links TRBV7-9 with TRBJ2-5, with 7 bases matching TRBD1. The CDR3 has 14 residues. Per the germline V gene, CDR1 is SEHNR and CDR2 is FQNEAQ (reference sequence). V trimming: 5 bases; J trimming: 11 bases; junction bases outside the gene matches: 14. DNA for the CDR3: TGTGCCAGCAGCAATGAAGGGGGCGATTGGGAGCAGTACTTC. It codes for CASSNEGGDWEQYF.

The V gene is TRBV4-1, the J gene TRBJ2-7; 8 bases match TRBD2. Germline V gives CDR1 MGHRA, CDR2 YSYEKL. The CDR3 runs 17 residues. Trimming took 1 base from V and 2 from J; bases not matched to a gene: 10. DNA for the CDR3: TGCGCCAGCAGCCAAGTATTCCCAGCGGGGGAAACCTACGAGCAGTACTTC. Translating gives CASSQVFPAGETYEQYF.

This clone was counted between two and nine times. CDR3 sequence reads: CASSQDRPGGGNTGELFF. The CDR3 DNA sequence: TGCGCCAGCAGCCAAGATCGGCCAGGGGGTGGAAACACCGGGGAGCTGTTTTTT. This chain links TRBV4-1 with TRBJ2-2; TRBD1 aligns across 7 bases. Trimming removed 0 bases from V and 2 bases from J; junction bases left unmatched: 9. Germline V gene sequence: CDR1 MGHRA, CDR2 YSYEKL. This CDR3 has 18 residues.